Listed here are 25 T cell receptor beta chains from one sample, sequenced in a study of shared clonotypes between healthy human individuals. The table came from immunoSEQ multiplex PCR; TCRdb's copy has only in-frame clones and leaves some out. The profile shows over 2 million clones, less than 95% of them singletons. The sequencing sample was made of naive CD4+ T cells from PBMCs. Documented subset: CD45RA+ positively selected. These receptor sequences come from a man aged 18 to 30 in good health. Some clones in this sample may be carry-over from other donors' samples.

V is TRBV19 and J is TRBJ2-2, with a weak D call TRBD2 (6 bases). V gave up 3 bases and J gave up 7 bases, with 9 bases separating them. Per germline, CDR1 LNHDA and CDR2 SQIVND (reference sequence). The CDR3 length is 13 residues. The CDR3 bases are TGTGCCAGTAGTATTTGGGGACTCGGGGAGCTGTTTTTT. Its translation is CASSIWGLGELFF.

This chain uses TRBV25-1 with TRBJ2-1; D unresolved. V was pared by 1 base and J by 6 bases, with 10 bases between. CDR1 and CDR2 from the germline V gene are MGHDK and SYGVNS. The CDR3 has 14 residues. The CDR3 nucleotides read TGTGCCAGCAGTGAATGGAGTCCTACCAATGAGCAGTTCTTC. Protein product: CASSEWSPTNEQFF.

J is TRBJ1-2 and V is TRBV7-2, with TRBD1 matching 8 bases. CDR1 and CDR2 from the germline V gene are SGHTA and FQGNSA. CDR3 size: 14 residues. Trimming cost V 1 base and J 4 bases; bases outside gene matches: 2. The CDR3 protein is CASSLVGTGYGYTF. CDR3 DNA: TGTGCCAGCAGCTTAGTTGGGACAGGCTATGGCTACACCTTC.

As concerns this clone: Other DNA sequences in this specimen translate into the identical CDR3. This chain links TRBV29-1 with TRBJ2-7; the D gene is possibly TRBD1 (5 bases). V shed 4 bases and J shed 4 bases, with 11 bases lying between them. The CDR3 sequence is 12 residues long. Per the germline V gene, CDR1 is SQVTM and CDR2 is ANQGSEA. The CDR3 coding sequence is TGCAGCGTTGTGCGCCAGGGTTACGAGCAGTACTTC. It codes for CSVVRQGYEQYF.

As for this clone: Other DNA sequences in this specimen translate into the identical CDR3. The chain has TRBV5-4 and TRBJ2-5, with unresolved D. The DNA end is more similar to TRBJ2-7, so the J call may be wrong. The CDR3 extends over 14 amino acids. CDR1 and CDR2 from the germline V gene are SGHNT and YYREEE (reference sequence). CDR3 in DNA: TGTGCCAGCAGCTTGTCGGGTAGCTCCTACGAGCAGTACTTC. This gives the protein CASSLSGSSYEQYF.

This clone is a singleton in its sample. The chain uses TRBV5-6 and TRBJ1-2; D is undetermined. The CDR3 has 12 amino acids. In germline, CDR1 is SGHDT, CDR2 YYEEEE. With 7 bases removed from V and 8 bases from J, the gap between germline ends came to 15 bases. CDR3 sequence reads: CASGRSSWGYTF. CDR3 sequence (DNA): TGTGCCAGCGGCAGGAGTAGCTGGGGCTACACCTTC.

The chain has TRBV5-1 and TRBJ2-7; TRBD1 might be the D (5 bases). V dropped 3 bases and J dropped 0 bases, with 10 bases sitting between them. In germline, CDR1 is SGHRS, CDR2 YFSETQ. The CDR3 sequence is 14 residues long. The CDR3 loop is CASSSRTLSYEQYF. The CDR3 DNA reads as TGCGCCAGCAGCTCCAGGACACTCTCCTACGAGCAGTACTTC.

The CDR3 loop is CASSRSREAGPDTQYF. In nucleotides, the CDR3 is TGTGCCAGCAGCCGATCAAGGGAGGCGGGGCCGGATACGCAGTATTTT. The chain combines TRBV5-6 with TRBJ2-3, with D possibly TRBD2 on 6 matching bases. The CDR3 is 16 amino acids. V was clipped by 4 bases and J by 6 bases, with 21 bases between them. Germline CDR1 and CDR2: SGHDT and YYEEEE.

V gene TRBV30 combines with J gene TRBJ1-2; D is uncertain. This CDR3 spans 16 amino acids. Trimming removed 0 bases at V and 7 bases at J, with 21 bases between. Germline CDR1 GTSNPN, CDR2 SVGIG (reference sequence). CDR3 protein: CAWSVVQSGPNPGYTF. CDR3 sequence (DNA): TGTGCCTGGAGTGTAGTACAGAGCGGCCCAAACCCTGGCTACACCTTC.

The chain carries TRBV25-1 and TRBJ1-5; the D is unclear. Germline lookup yields CDR1 MGHDK and CDR2 SYGVNS. This CDR3 has 12 amino acids. V was cut by 4 bases and J by 3 bases, with 4 bases left in between. CDR3 in amino acids: CASSGINQPQHF. The CDR3 DNA sequence: TGTGCCAGCAGTGGAATCAATCAGCCCCAGCATTTT.

V gene TRBV7-8 combines with J gene TRBJ1-2, with 9 bases fitting TRBD1. The CDR3 contains 16 residues. From germline, CDR1 is SGHVS and CDR2 FQNEAQ. V was pared by 4 bases and J by 4 bases, with 10 bases of the junction left unmatched. In DNA form, the CDR3 reads TGTGCCAGCAGCTCCCGGACAGGGGACGGGCCCTATGGCTACACCTTC. It specifies CASSSRTGDGPYGYTF.

The chain uses TRBV29-1 and TRBJ1-4; D unresolved. From germline, CDR1 is SQVTM and CDR2 ANQGSEA. Trimming stripped 4 bases from V and 3 bases from J, with 12 bases between. The CDR3 has 14 residues. CDR3 nucleotide sequence: TGCAGCGTTGCGTCCCATGTAGCTAATGAAAAACTGTTTTTT. This encodes CSVASHVANEKLFF.

The chain recombines TRBV4-1 with TRBJ2-1; either TRBD1 or TRBD2 may supply D (7 bases each). CDR3 length: 15 residues. The germline V and J ends were trimmed by 7 bases and 7 bases, with 20 bases remaining between them. Germline CDR1 is MGHRA and CDR2 is YSYEKL. CDR3 nucleotides: TGCGCCAGCACCTTAGGGGAGGGGGCGCGGAATGAGCAGTTCTTC. This encodes CASTLGEGARNEQFF.

V is TRBV5-4 and J is TRBJ2-7, with 7 bases that match TRBD2. The CDR3 is 15 residues long. V shed 2 bases and J 5 bases; nucleotides not matched to a gene: 10. The germline CDR1 and CDR2 sequences are SGHNT and YYREEE (reference sequence). CDR3 nucleotides: TGTGCCAGCAGCTTAAGTAGCGGGCCGATGGACGAGCAGTACTTC. Translated, it gives CASSLSSGPMDEQYF. Combining the CDR3 with reference TRBV5-4 and TRBJ2-7 gives the whole variable domain ETGVTQSPTHLIKTRGQQVTLRCSSQSGHNTVSWYQQALGQGPQFIFQYYREEENGRGNFPPRFSGLQFPNYSSELNVNALELDDSALYLCASSLSSGPMDEQYFGPGTRLTVT.

This chain uses TRBV21-1 with TRBJ1-2. TRBV21-1 is a listed pseudogene. The CDR3 contains 13 residues. CDR3: CAHGGVSGYGYTF. For the CDR3, the DNA is TGTGCCCACGGAGGGGTCTCGGGTTATGGCTACACCTTC.

The rearrangement links TRBV10-1 to TRBJ2-1, with 9 bases identical to TRBD1. Germline CDR1 and CDR2: WNHNN and SYGVQD (reference sequence). The CDR3 is made up of 14 amino acids. The V gene end was trimmed by 6 bases and the J gene end by 7 bases; junction bases not matched to a gene: 7. CDR3 sequence (DNA): TGCGCCAGCAGAAGGGACAGGGCGGGGAATGAGCAGTTCTTC. Translating it yields CASRRDRAGNEQFF.

J is TRBJ2-7 and V is TRBV5-1; 8 positions agree with TRBD2. This CDR3 has 15 amino acids. V gave up 0 bases and J gave up 4 bases; unmatched junction bases: 6. Germline CDR1 and CDR2: SGHRS and YFSETQ. The CDR3 DNA is TGCGCCAGCAGCTTGGTTGGGACTAGTAGGTACGAGCAGTACTTC. Its translation is CASSLVGTSRYEQYF.

This rearrangement joins TRBV18 to TRBJ1-2; D remains ambiguous. The CDR3 consists of 15 residues. In germline, CDR1 is KGHSH, CDR2 LQKENI. Between the trimmed V and J ends, which lost 4 bases and 2 bases, there was a span of 14 bases. DNA of the CDR3: TGTGCCAGCTCACGGGGAGGCGGGGTGAACTATGGCTACACCTTC. Residues: CASSRGGGVNYGYTF.

The V call is TRBV5-4, the J call TRBJ2-5, with D perhaps given as TRBD1 or TRBD2 (5 bases each). CDR1 is SGHNT and CDR2 is YYREEE in the germline V gene (reference sequence). Trimming left V 4 bases short and J 2 bases short, with 9 bases between. The CDR3 is made up of 13 amino acids. CDR3 sequence (DNA): TGTGCCAGCAGCCGGGACGAACAAGAGACCCAGTACTTC. Translation gives CASSRDEQETQYF.

Comment on this clone: Other DNA sequences within the sample encode an identical CDR3. This chain uses TRBV7-9 with TRBJ1-1, with 10 bases matching TRBD1. Germline loops: CDR1 SEHNR, CDR2 FQNEAQ (reference sequence). Losses at the gene ends were 5 bases for V and 4 bases for J; bases not matched to a gene: 4. The CDR3 has 14 residues. The DNA of the CDR3 is TGTGCCAGCAGCCTCCGGGACAGGGGCACTGAAGCTTTCTTT. It specifies CASSLRDRGTEAFF.

V gene TRBV12-5 combines with J gene TRBJ2-2, with D perhaps TRBD1 (5 bases). The V and J ends lost 2 bases and 2 bases respectively, with 9 bases between them. The CDR3 covers 15 residues. The germline V gene has CDR1 LGHNT and CDR2 FRNRAP. The CDR3 region has the DNA TGTGCTAGTGGTTTGCCCAGGGTTAACACCGGGGAGCTGTTTTTT. Protein: CASGLPRVNTGELFF.

J is TRBJ1-4 and V is TRBV7-8, with D possibly being TRBD1 (5 bases). This CDR3 comprises 17 residues. Germline CDR1 SGHVS, CDR2 FQNEAQ. V gave up 2 bases and J gave up 6 bases, with 19 bases separating them. This CDR3 is CASSLRRRGQGDEKLFF. The CDR3 region has the DNA TGTGCCAGCAGCTTAAGGCGGAGGGGTCAGGGAGATGAAAAACTGTTTTTT. The whole variable domain, filled in from reference TRBV7-8 and TRBJ1-4, reads GAGVSQSPRYKVAKRGQDVALRCDPISGHVSLFWYQQALGQGPEFLTYFQNEAQLDKSGLPSDRFFAERPEGSVSTLKIQRTQQEDSAVYLCASSLRRRGQGDEKLFFGSGTQLSVL.

This clone was counted a single time. The chain carries TRBV28 and TRBJ1-6; TRBD1 is a possible D gene (5 bases). Trimming removed 6 bases at V and 7 bases at J, with 10 bases between. The CDR3 is 13 residues long. Germline V gene sequence: CDR1 MDHEN, CDR2 SYDVKM. The DNA for the CDR3 is TGTGCCAGCAGGAGACAGACCAATTCACCCCTCCACTTT. Its translation is CASRRQTNSPLHF.

J is TRBJ1-4 and V is TRBV20-1, with D hard to call. Germline lookup yields CDR1 DFQATT and CDR2 SNEGSKA (reference sequence). The CDR3 is made up of 11 amino acids. The DNA for the CDR3 is TGCAGCCGCAGGTCTAATGAAAAACTGTTTTTT. Encoded protein: CSRRSNEKLFF.

This clone appeared once. The chain has TRBV5-1 and TRBJ2-2; 11 bases are shared with TRBD2. CDR1 SGHRS and CDR2 YFSETQ come from the germline V gene. The CDR3 sequence is 18 residues long. Trimming removed 1 base from V and 5 bases from J; junction bases left unmatched: 10. The CDR3 loop is CASSLPLAGGVGTGELFF. DNA of the CDR3: TGCGCCAGCAGCTTGCCCCTAGCGGGAGGCGTGGGGACCGGGGAGCTGTTTTTT.